This TCR beta chain was observed in a study of cytomegalovirus exposure and HLA in healthy donors. Study conclusions and caveats: Sequence variants that were highly shared formed a cluster that was likely a sequencing artifact. Serostatus for CMV was the only available immune exposure information. More clonal expansion characterized HLA-associated TCR beta chains than equally common others in a later analysis.

Trimming took 0 bases from V and 6 from J; bases not matched to a gene: 7. The CDR3 length is 16 residues. Germline V lookup: CDR1 SNHLY, CDR2 FYNNEI. The PCR employed 60 Vbeta primers together with 13 Jbeta primers. As processed by the authors: About 10 million of 75 million to 85 million unique TCR beta chains were shared, per a later count. The data were produced by immunoSEQ multiplex PCR, yet TCRdb's version contains in-frame clones alone and is incomplete. V, J and clone size are taken as reported in that table, and D and trimming were inferred from the DNA itself. The sample carries approximately 110,000 clones, 65% to 80% recorded once. As concerns this clone: The antigen is unknown.

Sequenced: PBMCs. This chain uses TRBV2 with TRBJ2-2; TRBD2 agrees at 7 bases. This clonotype was sampled from a man in his thirties or forties in good health and CMV-seropositive. CDR3 region: CASSEAGGGVAGELFF. CDR3 coding DNA: TGTGCCAGCAGTGAAGCGGGTGGGGGGGTCGCCGGGGAGCTGTTTTTT.